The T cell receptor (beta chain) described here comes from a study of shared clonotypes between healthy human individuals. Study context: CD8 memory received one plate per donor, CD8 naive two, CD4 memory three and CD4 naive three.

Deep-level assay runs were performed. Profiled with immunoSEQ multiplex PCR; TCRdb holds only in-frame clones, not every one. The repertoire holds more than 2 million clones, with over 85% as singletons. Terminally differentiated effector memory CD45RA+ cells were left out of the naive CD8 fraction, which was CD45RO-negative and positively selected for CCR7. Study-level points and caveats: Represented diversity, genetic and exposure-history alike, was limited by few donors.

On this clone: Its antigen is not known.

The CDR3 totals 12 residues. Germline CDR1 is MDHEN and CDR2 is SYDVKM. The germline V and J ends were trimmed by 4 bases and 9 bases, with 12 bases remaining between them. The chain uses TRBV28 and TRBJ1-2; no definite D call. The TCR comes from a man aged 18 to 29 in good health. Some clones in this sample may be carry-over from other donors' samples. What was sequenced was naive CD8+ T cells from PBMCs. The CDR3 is CASSWSLRSYTF. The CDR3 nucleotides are TGTGCCAGCAGTTGGAGCTTGAGAAGCTACACCTTC.